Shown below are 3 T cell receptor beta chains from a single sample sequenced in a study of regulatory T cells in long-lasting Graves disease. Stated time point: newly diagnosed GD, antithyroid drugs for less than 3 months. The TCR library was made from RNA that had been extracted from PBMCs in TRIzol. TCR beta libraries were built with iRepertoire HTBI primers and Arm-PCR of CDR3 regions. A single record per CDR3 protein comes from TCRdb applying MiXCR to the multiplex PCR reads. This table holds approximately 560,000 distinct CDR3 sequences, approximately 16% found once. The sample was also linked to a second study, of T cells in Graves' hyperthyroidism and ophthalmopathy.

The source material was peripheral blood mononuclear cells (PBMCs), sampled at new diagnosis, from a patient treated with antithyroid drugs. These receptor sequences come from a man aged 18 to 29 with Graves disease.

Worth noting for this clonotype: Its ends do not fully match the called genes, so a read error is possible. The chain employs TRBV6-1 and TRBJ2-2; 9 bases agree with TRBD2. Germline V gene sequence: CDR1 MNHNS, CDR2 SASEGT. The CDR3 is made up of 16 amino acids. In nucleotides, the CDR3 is TGTACCAGCCTGATGGTAGCGGGAGAAAATTTCGGGGAGCTGTTTTTT. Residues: CTSLMVAGENFGELFF.

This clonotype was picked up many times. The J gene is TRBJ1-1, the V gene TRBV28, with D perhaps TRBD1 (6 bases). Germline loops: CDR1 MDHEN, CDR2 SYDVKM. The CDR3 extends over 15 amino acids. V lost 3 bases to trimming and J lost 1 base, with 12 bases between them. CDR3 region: CASSFQPTGNTEAFF. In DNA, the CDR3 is TGTGCCAGCAGTTTCCAACCGACAGGGAACACTGAAGCTTTCTTT.

CDR3 sequence (DNA): TGTGCCACCAGCAGAAATCACCCAATCGTCTTAAATGAAAAACTGTTTTTT. It yields the protein CATSRNHPIVLNEKLFF. The V call is TRBV15, the J call TRBJ1-4; D is unclear. Germline CDR1 reads LNHNV; CDR2 reads YYDKDF (reference sequence). The CDR3 spans 17 residues. V lost 2 bases, J lost 5 bases, and 18 bases lay in between.